Below, 15 T cell receptor beta chains from the same sample are listed, as sequenced in a study of OX40 agonist ivuxolimab in advanced cancers. The repertoire was sequenced with immunoSEQ multiplex PCR; TCRdb's copy has only in-frame clones and lacks some. The table includes nearly 85,000 clones, less than 90% detected once. The sample consisted of CD4+ or CD8+ T cells sorted from blood, taken in a trial of the OX40 agonist ivuxolimab. Every receptor here comes from an adult with an advanced solid tumor such as melanoma, head and neck, liver or kidney cancer.

This chain uses TRBV7-9 with TRBJ1-4, with TRBD1 matching over 9 bases. V lost 7 bases, J lost 1 base, and 7 bases stayed unmatched. The CDR3 is made up of 16 amino acids. Looked up from germline, CDR1 is SEHNR and CDR2 is FQNEAQ (reference sequence). This CDR3 reads CASNTGGGRTNEKLFF. The CDR3 DNA reads TGTGCCAGCAACACAGGGGGCGGGAGAACTAATGAAAAACTGTTTTTT.

CDR3 loop: CASSQGGASGYTDTQYF. DNA for the CDR3: TGTGCCAGCAGCCAAGGCGGGGCTAGCGGGTACACAGATACGCAGTATTTT. V gene TRBV4-2 combines with J gene TRBJ2-3; 8 bases line up with TRBD2. Losses at the gene ends were 1 base for V and 2 bases for J; bases not matched to a gene: 8. Germline-derived CDR1 and CDR2 are LGHNA and YNFKEQ. The CDR3 extends over 17 amino acids.

The genes are TRBV7-6 and TRBJ2-2, with D possibly being TRBD2 (7 bases). Germline CDR1 reads SGHVS; CDR2 reads FNYEAQ. The CDR3 spans 17 residues. V dropped 1 base and J dropped 2 bases, with 14 bases sitting between them. The CDR3 DNA is TGTGCCAGCAGCTTAGTCTCGGGGGGCGATAACACCGGGGAGCTGTTTTTT. Amino acid sequence: CASSLVSGGDNTGELFF.

In this sample, this clone turned up a few times. The chain has TRBV7-2 and TRBJ1-1; D not resolved. The V gene's germline CDR1 is SGHTA and CDR2 FQGNSA. The length of the CDR3 is 14 residues. V dropped 1 base and J dropped 4 bases, with 10 bases sitting between them. In DNA, the CDR3 is TGTGCCAGCAGCTTAGGGTCTACAACCACTGAAGCTTTCTTT. Translation gives CASSLGSTTTEAFF.

Only one count was recorded for this clone. The CDR3 sequence: CASSRGQDHQPQHF. In nucleotides, the CDR3 is TGTGCCAGCAGCCGGGGACAGGATCATCAGCCCCAGCATTTT. This chain connects TRBV6-1 to TRBJ1-5, with 8 bases matching TRBD1. This CDR3 is 14 amino acids long. J was trimmed by 5 bases and V by 6 bases; bases with no gene match: 6. Germline V gene sequence: CDR1 MNHNS, CDR2 SASEGT.

A single count supports this clone. V is TRBV29-1 and J is TRBJ2-4; 7 nucleotides agree with TRBD1. CDR1 is SQVTM, CDR2 ANQGSEA, per germline. V shed 2 bases and J 0 bases; nucleotides not matched to a gene: 1. This CDR3 contains 14 residues. This CDR3 reads CSVEPGGAKNIQYF. CDR3 bases: TGCAGCGTTGAACCAGGGGGAGCCAAAAACATTCAGTACTTC.

The chain couples TRBV6-6 to TRBJ1-6; TRBD1 matches 8 bases. The CDR3 consists of 14 residues. Germline loops: CDR1 MNHNY, CDR2 SVGAGI (reference sequence). The trim removed 6 bases at V and 7 bases at J, leaving 5 bases unmatched. The CDR3 region is CASSRTGKNSPLHF. The CDR3, as DNA: TGTGCCAGCAGCAGGACAGGGAAAAATTCACCCCTCCACTTT.

The chain links TRBV5-6 to TRBJ1-1; a possible D gene is TRBD1 (5 bases). Germline V gene lookup returns CDR1 SGHDT and CDR2 YYEEEE. V was cut by 4 bases and J by 4 bases, with 17 bases left in between. This CDR3 is built from 15 residues. CDR3 amino acids: CASSPDQGLGTEAFF. In DNA form, the CDR3 reads TGTGCCAGCAGCCCCGACCAGGGATTGGGCACTGAAGCTTTCTTT.

This chain connects TRBV7-2 to TRBJ1-1; the D gene is possibly TRBD1 (5 bases). CDR1 is SGHTA, CDR2 FQGNSA, per germline. V was shortened by 5 bases and J by 1 base, with 14 bases between the two germline ends. The CDR3 length is 15 residues. CDR3 loop: CASSLFGAENTEAFF. The CDR3 nucleotides are TGTGCCAGCAGCCTTTTTGGGGCCGAGAACACTGAAGCTTTCTTT.

The J gene is TRBJ2-2, the V gene TRBV7-9; no clear D gene. Trimming took off 5 bases at V and 4 bases at J, with 14 bases between the two ends. Germline CDR1 is SEHNR and CDR2 is FQNEAQ (reference sequence). The CDR3 is made up of 15 amino acids. In DNA, the CDR3 is TGTGCCAGCAGCAGGGCAGCCCGAAGCACCGGGGAGCTGTTTTTT. Translated, it gives CASSRAARSTGELFF.

The chain joins TRBV6-6 to TRBJ2-3; 9 bases are shared with TRBD2. CDR1 and CDR2 from the germline V gene are MNHNY and SVGAGI (reference sequence). V shed 5 bases, J shed 7 bases, and the junction held 13 bases outside the gene matches. This CDR3 is built from 16 residues. CDR3 in DNA: TGTGCCAGCAGTGGAATTAGCGGGGGCGACCGAAATACGCAGTATTTT. Translated: CASSGISGGDRNTQYF.

The chain uses TRBV7-2 and TRBJ2-7, with 14 bases aligning to TRBD2. V trimming: 3 bases; J trimming: 7 bases; junction bases outside the gene matches: 8. Germline V gives CDR1 SGHTA, CDR2 FQGNSA. CDR3 size: 16 residues. The CDR3 region has the DNA TGTGCCAGCAGCTTCCTGACTAGCGGGGGGGCAAGGGAGCAGTACTTC. Its protein product is CASSFLTSGGAREQYF.

The chain joins TRBV7-2 to TRBJ1-5; D is unclear. CDR1 is SGHTA, CDR2 FQGNSA, per germline. The CDR3 is 16 amino acids. Trimming removed 1 base from V and 2 bases from J, with 12 bases in between. The CDR3 DNA is TGTGCCAGCAGCTTAGGTATGGGTTTGGGCAATCAGCCCCAGCATTTT. This gives the protein CASSLGMGLGNQPQHF.

This chain connects TRBV11-2 to TRBJ2-3, with 7 bases identical to TRBD2. This CDR3 contains 18 residues. Germline assignment: CDR1 SGHAT and CDR2 FQNNGV. The V and J ends lost 5 bases and 4 bases, in that order; junction bases with no gene match: 18. The CDR3 spells CASSQTRTSGERPDTQYF. The CDR3 nucleotides are TGTGCCAGCAGCCAGACCCGGACTAGTGGGGAGCGGCCAGATACGCAGTATTTT.

As to this clone: An end of the junction differs from the germline gene, which may be a read error. The rearrangement joins TRBV7-9 to TRBJ1-2, with 7 bases lining up with TRBD1. Germline V gene lookup returns CDR1 SEHNR and CDR2 FQNEAQ (reference sequence). The CDR3 sequence is 16 residues long. DNA for the CDR3: TGCGCCAGCAGCCCTGATCGGACAGGACCCTACTATGGCTACACCTTC. Amino acid sequence: CASSPDRTGPYYGYTF.